The 18 T cell receptor beta chains below come from one sample, sequenced in a study of PD-L1 blockade in urothelial cancer. This table comes from immunoSEQ multiplex PCR, and its TCRdb copy is limited to in-frame clones, with some not included. The sample contains about 130,000 clones, roughly 83% of which appear only once. The time point was: peripheral blood 6 weeks after treatment start. The starting material was PBMCs, obtained around atezolizumab (anti-PD-L1) treatment. Receptor source: a man aged 45-60 years with urothelial cancer.

The chain uses TRBV23-1 and TRBJ2-2, with 11 bases matching TRBD1. TRBV23-1 is identified as an open reading frame with a role that is uncertain. After removal of 2 bases from V and 7 bases from J, the junction contained 18 bases not matched to a gene. CDR3 length: 20 amino acids. The CDR3 region has the DNA TGCGCCAGCAGTCAACGCGGACAGGGGGCGAGGGCGGGAGGTATCGGGGAGCTGTTTTTT. Translating gives CASSQRGQGARAGGIGELFF.

The chain joins TRBV6-5 to TRBJ2-7; D is possibly TRBD1 (6 bases). Germline assignment: CDR1 MNHEY and CDR2 SVGAGI. The V gene lost 10 bases and the J gene lost 5 bases, with 18 bases spanning the gap. This CDR3 region has 13 residues. CDR3 in amino acids: CATAPTGHNEQYF. The CDR3 DNA reads TGTGCCACCGCCCCGACAGGTCACAACGAGCAGTACTTC.

In this sample, this clone turned up a few times. The chain recombines TRBV5-1 with TRBJ1-1, with D tentatively TRBD1 (6 bases). The V end lost 4 bases, the J end lost 1 base, and 11 bases lay between the germline ends. The CDR3 contains 14 residues. Looked up from germline, CDR1 is SGHRS and CDR2 is YFSETQ. The CDR3 DNA reads as TGCGCCAGCAGCCCACAGGGCGCGAACACTGAAGCTTTCTTT. Translated: CASSPQGANTEAFF.

This chain joins TRBV27 and TRBJ1-5; 10 bases line up with TRBD1. V lost 2 bases, J lost 5 bases, and 3 bases stayed unmatched. Germline assignment: CDR1 MNHEY and CDR2 SMNVEV (reference sequence). This CDR3 is built from 15 residues. CDR3 loop: CASSLGQGVYQPQHF. DNA for the CDR3: TGTGCCAGCAGTTTAGGACAGGGGGTTTATCAGCCCCAGCATTTT.

The chain is built from TRBV29-1 and TRBJ2-2; TRBD2 matches 9 bases. Per germline, CDR1 SQVTM and CDR2 ANQGSEA. J gave up 1 base and V 4 bases, and 10 bases lay outside the gene matches. CDR3 length equals 17 residues. Here the CDR3 DNA reads TGCAGCGTTGTAACGGTGACTAGCGGCCTGAACACCGGGGAGCTGTTTTTT. Translation: CSVVTVTSGLNTGELFF.

This clone was observed a single time. The chain is built from TRBV10-3 and TRBJ2-7, with TRBD2 identical over 10 bases. Looked up from germline, CDR1 is ENHRY and CDR2 is SYGVKD. The CDR3 length is 16 residues. The V segment lost 2 bases and the J segment 7 bases; nucleotides outside the gene matches: 11. CDR3 region: CAISETPPSGRGEQYF. DNA for the CDR3: TGTGCCATCAGTGAGACCCCTCCTAGCGGGAGAGGGGAGCAGTACTTC.

The chain employs TRBV27 and TRBJ2-7; 7 bases line up with TRBD2. The CDR3 covers 17 residues. The V gene's germline CDR1 is MNHEY and CDR2 SMNVEV (reference sequence). V gave up 1 base and J gave up 7 bases; unmatched junction bases: 16. The CDR3 spells CASSLYRGRRPPEEQYF. Here the CDR3 DNA reads TGTGCCAGCAGTTTATACCGCGGGAGACGTCCACCGGAAGAGCAGTACTTC.

The rearrangement uses TRBV28 and TRBJ1-2, with 7 bases that match TRBD1. The CDR3 consists of 13 residues. Germline-derived CDR1 and CDR2 are MDHEN and SYDVKM. With 10 bases clipped from V and 3 bases from J, the junction kept 8 bases outside the gene matches. In nucleotides, the CDR3 is TGTGCCACGTCCCCCAGGGGGGACTATGGCTACACCTTC. This translates into CATSPRGDYGYTF.

The CDR3 DNA follows: TGTGCCAGTACCCCTGGTAGGGCTAGCGGGAGAACAGATACGCAGTATTTT. As protein: CASTPGRASGRTDTQYF. The chain joins TRBV19 to TRBJ2-3, with TRBD2 matching over 10 bases. Trimming removed 7 bases from V and 3 bases from J; junction bases left unmatched: 13. The CDR3 runs 17 residues. Germline CDR1 is LNHDA and CDR2 is SQIVND (reference sequence).

This rearrangement joins TRBV18 to TRBJ1-5; D might be TRBD1 (6 bases). The CDR3 extends over 13 amino acids. Germline CDR1 KGHSH, CDR2 LQKENI. The germline V and J ends were trimmed by 4 bases and 3 bases, with 7 bases remaining between them. CDR3 sequence: CASSRQDNQPQHF. In nucleotides, the CDR3 is TGTGCCAGCTCACGACAGGACAATCAGCCCCAGCATTTT.

This clone has just a few counts. This chain uses TRBV7-9 with TRBJ2-5; D unresolved. Germline CDR1 and CDR2: SEHNR and FQNEAQ (reference sequence). This CDR3 has 12 amino acids. Trimming shortened V by 0 bases and J by 5 bases, and 4 bases separated the two germline ends. DNA for the CDR3: TGTGCCAGCAGCTTAGCTGGCGAGACCCAGTACTTC. This encodes CASSLAGETQYF.

J is TRBJ2-7 and V is TRBV11-2; tentative D call: TRBD1 (6 bases). The V and J ends lost 1 base and 5 bases respectively, with 24 bases between them. The germline CDR1 and CDR2 sequences are SGHAT and FQNNGV. This CDR3 contains 18 residues. This CDR3 reads CASSLGTVAPKGRDEQYF. The CDR3 DNA reads TGTGCCAGCAGCTTAGGGACAGTTGCTCCGAAAGGGCGTGACGAGCAGTACTTC.

The V call is TRBV6-1, the J call TRBJ2-7; D gene uncertain. The CDR3 sequence is 15 residues long. Trimming cost V 2 bases and J 2 bases, with 13 bases left between them. The V gene's germline CDR1 is MNHNS and CDR2 SASEGT. CDR3 nucleotides: TGTGCCAGCAGTGAATATTACAGTAAAACCTACGAGCAGTACTTC. This codes for CASSEYYSKTYEQYF.

J is TRBJ2-5 and V is TRBV4-2; D might be TRBD2 (6 bases). The length of the CDR3 is 16 residues. Germline loops: CDR1 LGHNA, CDR2 YNFKEQ. Trimming took 1 base from V and 5 from J, leaving 17 bases between them. CDR3 protein: CASSQGLGRGGETQYF. CDR3 coding DNA: TGTGCCAGCAGCCAAGGACTCGGGAGAGGAGGTGAGACCCAGTACTTC.

The rearrangement links TRBV10-2 to TRBJ1-2; 8 nucleotides line up with TRBD1. The ends lost 2 bases at V and 2 bases at J; junction bases unmatched: 13. Germline CDR1 is WSHSY and CDR2 is SAAADI. This CDR3 has 18 residues. The CDR3 sequence is CASSELGTGGRLNYGYTF. Written as DNA, the CDR3 is TGCGCCAGCAGTGAGCTAGGAACAGGGGGACGCCTCAACTATGGCTACACCTTC.

This clone has a handful of counts. The chain has TRBV20-1 and TRBJ1-1; D is uncertain. The germline V gene encodes CDR1 DFQATT and CDR2 SNEGSKA (reference sequence). The CDR3 totals 11 residues. V was pared by 7 bases and J by 4 bases, with 10 bases between. The CDR3 bases are TGCAGTGTTGGGCCGTTCACTGAAGCTTTCTTT. Protein sequence: CSVGPFTEAFF.

This clone was observed once. The chain links TRBV5-1 to TRBJ2-5, with unresolved D. The CDR3 is 13 amino acids. Germline loops: CDR1 SGHRS, CDR2 YFSETQ. With 3 bases removed from V and 2 bases from J, the gap between germline ends came to 8 bases. The CDR3 DNA is TGCGCCAGCAGCTCCGGGTCTCAAGAGACCCAGTACTTC. Protein sequence: CASSSGSQETQYF.

The V call is TRBV5-1, the J call TRBJ1-1; a weak D match, TRBD1 (5 bases). The CDR3 totals 12 residues. Between the trimmed V and J ends, which lost 5 bases and 5 bases, there was a span of 10 bases. Germline V gene sequence: CDR1 SGHRS, CDR2 YFSETQ. CDR3 loop: CASRGTGTEAFF. For the CDR3, the DNA is TGCGCCAGCAGGGGGACTGGTACTGAAGCTTTCTTT.